This entry lists 9 T cell receptor beta chains sequenced from one sample in a study of human T cells and chemical hapten exposure (dated by TCRdb to the early 2020s). What the time point label conveys for this sample: patch test 2, 6 weeks after DPC sensitization. The treatment or condition label here, explained by the study, means: therapeutic diphenylcyclopropenone sensitization with weekly scalp DPC. The protocol used for the library was RACE. TCRdb names NextSeq 500 as the instrument used. TCRdb ran its own pipeline on the public reads, namely fastp trimming at Q25 and MiXCR clone calling, and kept in-frame beta chains. Each entry is one CDR3 protein sequence, shown with its most common DNA and genes. For this sample the table gives about 96,000 distinct CDR3 sequences, of which roughly a tenth were detected only once. The ten largest clones capture approximately 1.9% of the sample. The sequenced sample was whole blood, obtained in connection with sensitization to the hapten diphenylcyclopropenone (DPC). The receptors derive from a woman aged 40 to 55 with alopecia areata. Some clones in this sample may be carry-over from other donors' samples.

In this sample, this clonotype turned up a few times. V gene TRBV7-2 combines with J gene TRBJ2-7; 10 bases line up with TRBD1. The V and J ends lost 6 bases and 2 bases, in that order; junction bases with no gene match: 7. The length of the CDR3 is 15 residues. The V gene's germline CDR1 is SGHTA and CDR2 FQGNSA. Written as DNA, the CDR3 is TGTGCCAGCAGTTACACCGGGACAGGGGCCTACGAGCAGTACTTC. Translated, it gives CASSYTGTGAYEQYF.

This clonotype was seen a few times. The chain carries TRBV7-9 and TRBJ2-3, with TRBD1 identical over 11 bases. Per germline, CDR1 SEHNR and CDR2 FQNEAQ (reference sequence). The CDR3 loop spans 16 amino acids. After removal of 4 bases from V and 1 base from J, the junction contained 4 bases not matched to a gene. CDR3 DNA sequence: TGTGCCAGCAGCTCCGGGACAGGGGGGGGCACAGATACGCAGTATTTT. Its protein product is CASSSGTGGGTDTQYF.

This clonotype was counted ten times or more. The chain recombines TRBV12-3 or TRBV12-4 with TRBJ1-4; D uncertain. The V end lost 6 bases, the J end lost 6 bases, and 14 bases lay between the germline ends. The CDR3 totals 14 residues. The CDR3 spells CASSTDGMDEKLFF. DNA of the CDR3: TGTGCCAGCAGCACGGACGGAATGGATGAAAAACTGTTTTTT.

Ten or more counts support this clonotype. The J gene is TRBJ2-2, the V gene TRBV20-1; TRBD1 aligns across 9 bases. Germline CDR1 is DFQATT and CDR2 is SNEGSKA (reference sequence). J lost 6 bases, V lost 6 bases, and 11 bases had no gene match. This CDR3 is 15 amino acids long. The CDR3 spells CSADIPGQGPGELFF. CDR3 DNA: TGCAGTGCCGACATACCGGGACAGGGTCCCGGGGAGCTGTTTTTT.

CDR3 amino acids: CASSYQNSPLHF. Here the CDR3 DNA reads TGTGCCAGCAGCTACCAGAATTCACCCCTCCACTTT. The chain uses TRBV7-2 and TRBJ1-6; no clear D. V lost 4 bases, J lost 7 bases, and 5 bases lay in between. The CDR3 is 12 amino acids. Germline values: CDR1 SGHTA, CDR2 FQGNSA.

This clonotype was counted only a few times. The CDR3 region is CASAPRTRQETQYF. In nucleotides, the CDR3 is TGTGCCAGCGCACCTCGGACTAGACAAGAGACCCAGTACTTC. The chain is built from TRBV6-2 or TRBV6-3 and TRBJ2-5; 7 bases are shared with TRBD2. Trimming cost V 8 bases and J 2 bases; bases outside gene matches: 8. CDR3 length: 14 amino acids. In germline, CDR1 is MNHEY, CDR2 SVGEGT.

As DNA, the CDR3 is TGCAGCGTTGCTGAAGGGCGGCAGTTCTTC. As protein: CSVAEGRQFF. The genes are TRBV29-1 and TRBJ2-1, with D uncertain. Per the germline V gene, CDR1 is SQVTM and CDR2 is ANQGSEA. Trimming took off 4 bases at V and 12 bases at J, with 10 bases between the two ends. The CDR3 runs to 10 residues.

This clonotype showed up many times. V and J are TRBV3-1 and TRBJ2-1, with 7 bases fitting TRBD2. The V and J ends lost 2 bases and 3 bases, in that order; junction bases with no gene match: 13. The CDR3 is 18 amino acids. Germline V gene sequence: CDR1 LGHDT, CDR2 YNNKEL (reference sequence). CDR3 amino acids: CASSQNPLAAVGYNEQFF. The DNA for the CDR3 is TGTGCCAGCAGCCAAAATCCCCTAGCGGCGGTGGGCTACAATGAGCAGTTCTTC.

This clonotype appeared many times. The chain is built from TRBV20-1 and TRBJ2-3; TRBD2 is a possible D gene (6 bases). This CDR3 has 11 residues. Germline V gives CDR1 DFQATT, CDR2 SNEGSKA (reference sequence). Trimming cost V 5 bases and J 8 bases, with 11 bases left between them. As DNA, the CDR3 is TGCAGTGCTTGGGACGGGGGTACGCAGTATTTT. Translating gives CSAWDGGTQYF.